These 26 T cell receptor beta chains originate from one sample sequenced in a study of blood T cell repertoires in COVID-19. Produced via immunoSEQ multiplex PCR; TCRdb's table is partial and in-frame only. The sample gives 200,000 to 250,000 clones, about 85% of which show up once; about an eighth is in the top ten. The sequenced sample consisted of peripheral blood. These receptors were obtained from a woman aged 18-29 years who had recovered from COVID-19.

The genes are TRBV4-3 and TRBJ2-1; 8 bases map to TRBD2. The CDR3 extends over 19 amino acids. Trimming cost V 2 bases and J 0 bases; bases outside gene matches: 12. CDR1 and CDR2 (germline): LGHNA, YSLEER. Here the CDR3 DNA reads TGCGCCAGCAGCCAAAGGCCCGATCGGGAGGGATACTCCTACAATGAGCAGTTCTTC. Translating it yields CASSQRPDREGYSYNEQFF.

This chain uses TRBV6-2 or TRBV6-3 with TRBJ1-2; D gene uncertain. V was pared by 7 bases and J by 6 bases, with 15 bases between. The CDR3 covers 13 residues. From germline, CDR1 is MNHEY and CDR2 SVGEGT. The CDR3 sequence is CASTPGRLDGYTF. The CDR3 region has the DNA TGTGCCAGCACCCCGGGCAGGTTGGATGGCTACACCTTC.

This clone came up once. CDR3 DNA: TGCGCCAGCAGCCAAGATTTACTAGCGGGAGCCAAAAACATTCAGTACTTC. Translation gives CASSQDLLAGAKNIQYF. The chain carries TRBV4-1 and TRBJ2-4; 9 nucleotides match TRBD2. The CDR3 sequence is 17 residues long. Germline CDR1 MGHRA, CDR2 YSYEKL. V dropped 0 bases and J dropped 0; count of bases not matched to a gene: 3.

The CDR3 spells CASSYPTGLNTGELFF. As DNA, the CDR3 is TGTGCCAGCAGCTACCCGACAGGGCTGAACACCGGGGAGCTGTTTTTT. The J gene is TRBJ2-2, the V gene TRBV7-9, with 7 bases matching TRBD1. The CDR3 contains 16 residues. The germline gives CDR1 SEHNR, CDR2 FQNEAQ (reference sequence). The V segment lost 4 bases and the J segment 1 base; nucleotides outside the gene matches: 6.

The chain's CDR3 is CASSQAGNANYGYTF. The CDR3 DNA sequence: TGCGCCAGCAGCCAAGCGGGTAATGCTAACTATGGCTACACCTTC. This chain uses TRBV4-3 with TRBJ1-2, with D uncertain. The V gene's germline CDR1 is LGHNA and CDR2 YSLEER. The CDR3 has 15 amino acids. Trimming stripped 1 base from V and 0 bases from J, with 9 bases between.

This sequence joins TRBV5-4 and TRBJ2-5, with 10 nucleotides matching TRBD2. V shed 1 base and J 1 base; nucleotides not matched to a gene: 1. The CDR3 is 15 amino acids. Germline V CDR1 and CDR2: SGHNT, YYREEE (reference sequence). CDR3 loop: CASSLPSGSQETQYF. The DNA of the CDR3 is TGTGCCAGCAGCTTGCCTAGCGGGAGCCAAGAGACCCAGTACTTC.

The chain recombines TRBV24-1 with TRBJ2-1; 11 bases are a match to TRBD1. Germline loops: CDR1 KGHDR, CDR2 SFDVKD. V shed 5 bases, J shed 6 bases, and the junction held 5 bases outside the gene matches. This CDR3 has 15 residues. The CDR3 spells CATSAPGQGGNEQFF. CDR3 DNA: TGTGCCACCAGTGCCCCGGGACAGGGGGGCAATGAGCAGTTCTTC.

This clone was counted between two and nine times. The chain has TRBV15 and TRBJ2-2; tentatively, D is TRBD2 (5 bases). The V end was cut by 0 bases, the J end by 5 bases, with 13 bases between. The CDR3 totals 16 residues. Per germline, CDR1 LNHNV and CDR2 YYDKDF (reference sequence). The CDR3 region has the DNA TGTGCCACCAGCAGAGAGCCGGGTTCGGGGACCGGGGAGCTGTTTTTT. The encoded protein is CATSREPGSGTGELFF.

The chain combines TRBV6-6 with TRBJ2-7; TRBD1 might be the D (5 bases). V was cut by 8 bases and J by 0 bases, with 17 bases left in between. The CDR3 is 15 residues long. The V gene's germline CDR1 is MNHNY and CDR2 SVGAGI (reference sequence). In DNA, the CDR3 is TGTGCCAGCGGACACTACCACGTAGACTCCTACGAGCAGTACTTC. It translates to CASGHYHVDSYEQYF.

The rearrangement links TRBV6-5 to TRBJ2-7; 7 nucleotides align to TRBD1. The V and J ends lost 6 bases and 2 bases, in that order; junction bases with no gene match: 7. CDR1 and CDR2 (germline): MNHEY, SVGAGI. The CDR3 loop spans 14 amino acids. CDR3 in DNA: TGTGCCAGCAGCAAAGTGCAGGGGGCCTACGAGCAGTACTTC. Its protein product is CASSKVQGAYEQYF.

The chain is built from TRBV7-3 and TRBJ1-1; 7 bases are a match to TRBD1. This CDR3 is built from 14 residues. From germline, CDR1 is SGHTA and CDR2 FQGTGA. V lost 6 bases, J lost 4 bases, and 8 bases stayed unmatched. In nucleotides, the CDR3 is TGTGCCAGCAGTCATCAGGGGGTAGGCACTGAAGCTTTCTTT. Its translation: CASSHQGVGTEAFF.

The rearrangement joins TRBV24-1 to TRBJ2-7; no clear D. CDR1 is KGHDR, CDR2 SFDVKD, per germline. Trimming left V 3 bases short and J 2 bases short, with 10 bases between. The CDR3 extends over 14 amino acids. Written as DNA, the CDR3 is TGTGCCACCAGTGATCCCGCGGCCACCTACGAGCAGTACTTC. Protein product: CATSDPAATYEQYF.

This clone was seen a handful of times. The chain recombines TRBV5-1 with TRBJ2-7; 8 bases match TRBD2. In germline, CDR1 is SGHRS, CDR2 YFSETQ. The V and J ends lost 5 bases and 3 bases, in that order; junction bases with no gene match: 10. The CDR3 is 15 residues long. The CDR3 protein is CASSPFPGLGYEQYF. CDR3 sequence (DNA): TGCGCCAGCAGTCCGTTCCCGGGACTAGGCTACGAGCAGTACTTC.

This chain joins TRBV4-3 and TRBJ2-7, with D tentatively TRBD2 (6 bases). Germline values: CDR1 LGHNA, CDR2 YSLEER. The CDR3 length is 16 residues. V lost 1 base and J 0 bases, leaving 13 bases between the germline ends. Here the CDR3 DNA reads TGCGCCAGCAGCCAAGGTCTAGCGACGAGCTCCTACGAGCAGTACTTC. This codes for CASSQGLATSSYEQYF.

This chain links TRBV4-1 with TRBJ2-2, with D possibly TRBD2 on 5 matching bases. This CDR3 is built from 13 residues. Germline values: CDR1 MGHRA, CDR2 YSYEKL. Between the trimmed V and J ends, which lost 0 bases and 7 bases, there was a span of 6 bases. The CDR3 reads CASSQERGGELFF. CDR3 nucleotides: TGCGCCAGCAGCCAAGAACGGGGCGGGGAGCTGTTTTTT.

This clone has only one observation. The V gene is TRBV5-1, the J gene TRBJ1-1; weak D call: TRBD1 (6 bases). CDR3 length: 16 amino acids. The V and J ends lost 7 bases and 0 bases respectively, with 19 bases between them. The germline V gene encodes CDR1 SGHRS and CDR2 YFSETQ. The DNA of the CDR3 is TGCGCCAGCTACGAGGGGGATTCCCTCATGAACACTGAAGCTTTCTTT. Translated: CASYEGDSLMNTEAFF.

This sequence joins TRBV4-2 and TRBJ2-1, with TRBD1 matching 9 bases. Trimming at V came to 0 bases and at J to 1 base, leaving 7 bases not matched to a gene. The CDR3 spans 18 residues. Per the germline V gene, CDR1 is LGHNA and CDR2 is YNFKEQ. The CDR3, as DNA: TGTGCCAGCAGCCAAGATTCGGACAGGGGCACGTCCTACAATGAGCAGTTCTTC. As protein: CASSQDSDRGTSYNEQFF.

V and J are TRBV4-1 and TRBJ1-1, with TRBD1 matching 7 bases. The CDR3 is 16 residues long. V lost 0 bases and J lost 1; bases outside the gene matches: 5. Germline CDR1 and CDR2: MGHRA and YSYEKL. CDR3 residues: CASSQDRRTGNTEAFF. CDR3 sequence (DNA): TGCGCCAGCAGCCAAGATCGACGGACAGGGAACACTGAAGCTTTCTTT.

In its sample, this clone was seen once. The V and J genes are TRBV5-4 and TRBJ2-7; TRBD1 matches 11 bases. CDR1 SGHNT and CDR2 YYREEE come from the germline V gene (reference sequence). The CDR3 is 12 residues long. V lost 4 bases, J lost 9 bases, and 3 bases stayed unmatched. In nucleotides, the CDR3 is TGTGCCAGCAGCCAGGGGACAGGGGGGCAGTACTTC. As protein: CASSQGTGGQYF. Full variable domain (rest looked up from reference TRBV5-4 and TRBJ2-7): ETGVTQSPTHLIKTRGQQVTLRCSSQSGHNTVSWYQQALGQGPQFIFQYYREEENGRGNFPPRFSGLQFPNYSSELNVNALELDDSALYLCASSQGTGGQYFGPGTRLTVT.

The rearrangement uses TRBV30 and TRBJ2-5; D possibly corresponds to TRBD1 (5 bases). Germline V lookup: CDR1 GTSNPN, CDR2 SVGIG (reference sequence). The germline V and J ends were trimmed by 3 bases and 10 bases, with 15 bases remaining between them. CDR3 length: 12 amino acids. DNA of the CDR3: TGTGCCTGGAGCCAGCAAGGGGTCGACCAGTACTTC. Protein: CAWSQQGVDQYF. Drawing the rest from reference TRBV30 and TRBJ2-5, the complete variable domain is SQTIHQWPATLVQPVGSPLSLECTVEGTSNPNLYWYRQAAGRGLQLLFYSVGIGQISSEVPQNLSASRPQDRQFILSSKKLLLSDSGFYLCAWSQQGVDQYFGPGTRLLVL.

The genes are TRBV19 and TRBJ1-2; 8 nucleotides agree with TRBD1. Trimming took 3 bases from V and 0 from J; bases not matched to a gene: 15. Germline CDR1 LNHDA, CDR2 SQIVND (reference sequence). This CDR3 contains 19 residues. The CDR3 DNA follows: TGTGCCAGTAGTATTGGTGACTACTCCTTACAGGGGGCTAACTATGGCTACACCTTC. It translates to CASSIGDYSLQGANYGYTF.

The rearrangement joins TRBV20-1 to TRBJ2-5, with 8 bases fitting TRBD2. The CDR3 runs to 12 residues. In germline, CDR1 is DFQATT, CDR2 SNEGSKA (reference sequence). V dropped 3 bases and J dropped 4; count of bases not matched to a gene: 1. CDR3 DNA: TGCAGTGCTAGTCTAGCGGGAGAGACCCAGTACTTC. As protein: CSASLAGETQYF.

Remarks on this clone: In the same sample, other DNA sequences code for this CDR3. This chain links TRBV3-1 (or the pseudogene TRBV3-2) with TRBJ2-1; no definite D call. The V end lost 2 bases, the J end lost 6 bases, and 5 bases lay between the germline ends. The length of the CDR3 is 12 residues. Germline-derived CDR1 and CDR2 are LGHDT and YNNKEL (reference sequence). The CDR3 reads CASSQLGNEQFF. The CDR3 DNA follows: TGTGCCAGCAGCCAACTAGGCAATGAGCAGTTCTTC.

This sequence joins TRBV5-6 and TRBJ2-7, with TRBD1 as a possible D gene (6 bases). V shed 3 bases and J shed 5 bases, with 18 bases lying between them. Germline assignment: CDR1 SGHDT and CDR2 YYEEEE. This CDR3 contains 15 residues. CDR3 bases: TGTGCCAGCAGCTGGATAACGGGACAATTCCACGAGCAGTACTTC. Residues: CASSWITGQFHEQYF.

This chain joins TRBV12-3 or TRBV12-4 and TRBJ2-4; 7 bases fit TRBD2. V dropped 3 bases and J dropped 5; count of bases not matched to a gene: 1. The CDR3 is 13 amino acids. The CDR3 is CASSLAGENIQYF. The CDR3 DNA follows: TGTGCCAGCAGTTTGGCGGGAGAAAACATTCAGTACTTC.

The J gene is TRBJ2-1, the V gene TRBV30; 7 nucleotides align to TRBD2. CDR3 size: 12 residues. CDR1 and CDR2 (germline): GTSNPN, SVGIG (reference sequence). Trimming took 3 bases from V and 6 from J; bases not matched to a gene: 2. CDR3: CAWSGLVNEQFF. CDR3 DNA sequence: TGTGCCTGGAGCGGACTAGTCAATGAGCAGTTCTTC.